Shown below are 7 T cell receptor beta chains from a single sample sequenced in a study of CD8 T cells in Susac syndrome. RNA, at about 0.5 to 1 ug, was reverse transcribed with random hexamers. Using its own MiXCR run on the immunoSEQ multiplex PCR reads, TCRdb lists one record per CDR3 protein. Counted here are under 200,000 distinct CDR3 sequences, 90% to 95% occurring once; the ten biggest clones make up 0.12%. The sample was CD4+ T cells from PBMCs. Receptors originate from a human donor with Susac syndrome.

This chain uses TRBV20-1 with TRBJ2-3; D is ambiguous. The CDR3 sequence is 13 residues long. Trimming removed 6 bases at V and 6 bases at J, with 16 bases between. The V gene's germline CDR1 is DFQATT and CDR2 SNEGSKA (reference sequence). The CDR3 region is CSAPNSIGDTQYF. The CDR3 DNA reads TGCAGTGCGCCTAATAGTATCGGGGATACGCAGTATTTT.

The rearrangement uses TRBV15 and TRBJ2-7, with TRBD2 matching 8 bases. The CDR3 is 14 amino acids. CDR1 LNHNV and CDR2 YYDKDF come from the germline V gene (reference sequence). V lost 5 bases to trimming and J lost 3 bases; unmatched junction nucleotides: 6. CDR3 nucleotides: TGTGCCACCAGCCTCGCGGGGGGCCGCTACGAGCAGTACTTC. This translates into CATSLAGGRYEQYF.

This chain joins TRBV25-1 and TRBJ2-7; 9 positions agree with TRBD1. Trimming removed 6 bases from V and 4 bases from J; junction bases left unmatched: 7. The CDR3 has 14 residues. CDR1 and CDR2 from the germline V gene are MGHDK and SYGVNS. CDR3: CASRRDREDYEQYF. The CDR3 DNA reads as TGTGCCAGCAGGCGGGACAGGGAGGATTACGAGCAGTACTTC.

The genes are TRBV3-1 and TRBJ2-5; 14 nucleotides align to TRBD2. The germline V gene encodes CDR1 LGHDT and CDR2 YNNKEL (reference sequence). Unmatched junction bases numbered 12, after V lost 5 bases and J lost 4 bases. The CDR3 runs to 18 residues. The CDR3 sequence is CASSFGLAGGGQGETQYF. The CDR3 DNA follows: TGTGCCAGCAGCTTTGGACTAGCGGGGGGTGGTCAAGGAGAGACCCAGTACTTC.

The rearrangement uses TRBV30 and TRBJ2-2; D gene ambiguous. The CDR3 loop spans 13 amino acids. Trimming took off 3 bases at V and 0 bases at J, with 5 bases between the two ends. Germline lookup yields CDR1 GTSNPN and CDR2 SVGIG (reference sequence). CDR3 loop: CAWRSTNTGELFF. The DNA of the CDR3 is TGTGCCTGGAGGTCCACGAACACCGGGGAGCTGTTTTTT. The variable domain in full, completed from reference TRBV30 and TRBJ2-2, reads SQTIHQWPATLVQPVGSPLSLECTVEGTSNPNLYWYRQAAGRGLQLLFYSVGIGQISSEVPQNLSASRPQDRQFILSSKKLLLSDSGFYLCAWRSTNTGELFFGEGSRLTVL.

V is TRBV5-1 and J is TRBJ2-5, with 8 bases aligning to TRBD2. The CDR3 spans 15 residues. Looked up from germline, CDR1 is SGHRS and CDR2 is YFSETQ. The V gene end was trimmed by 0 bases and the J gene end by 4 bases; junction bases not matched to a gene: 5. As DNA, the CDR3 is TGCGCCAGCAGCTTGGTACTCAGCGGGGGAGAGACCCAGTACTTC. Its protein product is CASSLVLSGGETQYF. The full variable domain, completed using reference TRBV5-1 and TRBJ2-5, is KAGVTQTPRYLIKTRGQQVTLSCSPISGHRSVSWYQQTPGQGLQFLFEYFSETQRNKGNFPGRFSGRQFSNSRSEMNVSTLELGDSALYLCASSLVLSGGETQYFGPGTRLLVL.

The V gene is TRBV15, the J gene TRBJ1-1, with D uncertain. Trimming left V 2 bases short and J 6 bases short, with 13 bases between. The CDR3 is made up of 14 amino acids. Germline V gene sequence: CDR1 LNHNV, CDR2 YYDKDF (reference sequence). CDR3 protein: CATSRILLMAEAFF. The CDR3 DNA sequence: TGTGCCACCAGCAGAATCCTCCTTATGGCTGAAGCTTTCTTT.